This T cell receptor beta chain was sequenced during a study of CD8+ T cells in alopecia areata. About the research overall: Using the percentage of affected scalp area, treated patients' severity was scored. Study-level points and caveats: With just one nonresponder, it is still uncertain whether baseline CD8+ expansion relates to response. Normal scalp had lower clonality than lesional scalp, with alopecia totalis/universalis lesions showing this most strongly.

Details on this clone: Its antigen is not identified.

Extraction of RNA preceded its reverse transcription into cDNA, which served as the sequencing template. The protocol was immunoSEQ multiplex PCR, while the TCRdb copy is restricted to in-frame clones and leaves out a portion. The sample contains some 180,000 clones, approximately 53% of which appear only once. Noted treatment: oral pan-JAK inhibitor, 5-10 mg twice daily. This clonotype was sampled from a human donor with alopecia areata. Specimen: CD8+ T cells sorted from blood, collected at week 24, from a patient treated with tofacitinib.

The CDR3 sequence: CASSQSRTYEQYF. The CDR3 DNA sequence: TGCGCCAGCAGCCAATCCCGTACCTACGAGCAGTACTTC. This rearrangement joins TRBV4-3 to TRBJ2-7; no reliable D call. Trimming cost V 2 bases and J 2 bases, with 7 bases left between them. Germline V lookup: CDR1 LGHNA, CDR2 YSLEER. CDR3 size: 13 residues.